This T cell receptor beta chain was identified during a study of OX40 agonist ivuxolimab in advanced cancers. As for the study more broadly: The costimulatory receptor OX40 (CD134) was targeted by ivuxolimab, a fully human IgG2 agonistic monoclonal antibody. Of the approximately 54 dose-escalation patients, hepatocellular carcinoma was present in around 20, melanoma in approximately 15, renal cell carcinoma in 9 and head and neck cancer in 9. Three dose-escalation patients achieved partial responses, one with hepatocellular carcinoma and two with cutaneous melanoma. Patients were allowed to have had prior anti-PD-1, anti-PD-L1 or anti-CTLA-4 therapy, and approximately 40% of the dose-escalation patients had previously received checkpoint inhibitors. Intravenous ivuxolimab was administered to patients every 2 weeks at six dose levels: 0.01, 0.1, 0.3, 1.5, 3 and 10 mg/kg. Peripheral TCRbeta sequencing was intended to test whether TCR sequence diversity was altered and clonal T-cell expansion was caused by ivuxolimab. The paper covers the monotherapy dose-escalation part of the phase I ivuxolimab trial, which included N = 52 patients. In the dose-escalation cohort, around 80% of patients were male, and the mean age was approximately 60 years with a range of about 20 to 79.

This clone was counted once. Its antigen is not yet known. Base qualities are not at hand, and no much larger clone is one base apart. The paper as a whole reports these results and caveats: Low levels of normalized T-cell clonal expansion were also seen in some nonresponding patients. At doses of 0.1 to 3.0 mg/kg, clonal expansion of both CD4+ and CD8+ T cells in blood was seen between baseline and week 6. After ivuxolimab, CD8+ T cells had more expanded clones than CD4+ T cells on average. Partial responders in the 0.1-3.0 mg/kg groups had among the lowest normalized peripheral clonal expansion, especially among CD8+ T cells. Which antigens the clonally expanded peripheral T cells were specific for was not determined.

The trial excluded patients who had a history of autoimmune disease or who were on systemic immunosuppression. Peripheral blood for TCR sequencing was drawn from every dose cohort at baseline, at cycle 4 day 1 and at cycle 7 day 1. Samples were obtained from an open-label, multicenter, first-in-human phase I dose-escalation trial of ivuxolimab. Adults with locally advanced or metastatic head and neck squamous cell, hepatocellular, melanoma or renal cell carcinoma were enrolled in the trial. Before TCR sequencing, CD4+ and CD8+ T cells were separately sorted from peripheral blood. The CDR3 goes from the cysteine to the phenylalanine over 18 residues. Only CDR3 DNA remains: 54 bases, in frame from the first base. For CDR1 and CDR2, the germline V gene (reference sequence) lists SEHNR and FQNEAQ. V gives up 5 bases and J gives up 0 bases, and the segment between their germline ends measures 17 bases.

To sequence the TCRbeta CDR3 region, genomic DNA was isolated from the sorted cells. TCRbeta CDR3 regions were sequenced using the immunoSEQ Assay. Not all clones reach the TCRdb copy of this immuneACCESS table, which keeps in-frame sequences only. Checked studies attribute under half of the gap to unresolved V genes and leave the rest unexplained. For this sample the table gives approximately 28,000 clones, of which roughly 90% were detected only once. The ten top clones hold approximately 19% of the sample. The sequence links TRBV7-9 to TRBJ2-6, with the D segment possibly TRBD1 or TRBD2, each aligning over 5 bases. The sequences come from CD4+ or CD8+ T cells sorted from blood, collected in a trial of the OX40 agonist ivuxolimab. This sequence was found in an adult with an advanced solid tumor such as melanoma, head and neck, liver or kidney cancer. The DNA reads TGTGCCAGCAGCCCTGCTTTAGGGGACCCCTCTGGGGCCAACGTCCTGACTTTC. Its translation reads: CASSPALGDPSGANVLTF.